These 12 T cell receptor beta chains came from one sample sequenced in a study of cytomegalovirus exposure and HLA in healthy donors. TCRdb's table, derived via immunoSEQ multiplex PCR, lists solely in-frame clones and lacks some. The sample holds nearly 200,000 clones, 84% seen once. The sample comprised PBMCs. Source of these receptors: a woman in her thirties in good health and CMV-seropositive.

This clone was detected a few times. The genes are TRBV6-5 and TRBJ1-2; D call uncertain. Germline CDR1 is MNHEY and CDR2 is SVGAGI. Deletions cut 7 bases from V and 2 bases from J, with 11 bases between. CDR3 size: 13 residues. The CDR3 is CASNPGKNYGYTF. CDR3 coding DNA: TGTGCCAGCAACCCCGGGAAAAACTATGGCTACACCTTC.

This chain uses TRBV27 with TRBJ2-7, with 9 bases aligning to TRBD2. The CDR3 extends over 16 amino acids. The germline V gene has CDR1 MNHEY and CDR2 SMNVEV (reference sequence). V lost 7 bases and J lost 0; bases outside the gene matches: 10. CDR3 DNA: TGTGCCAGCACACATAGGGCGGGACTAGCCTCCTACGAGCAGTACTTC. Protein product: CASTHRAGLASYEQYF.

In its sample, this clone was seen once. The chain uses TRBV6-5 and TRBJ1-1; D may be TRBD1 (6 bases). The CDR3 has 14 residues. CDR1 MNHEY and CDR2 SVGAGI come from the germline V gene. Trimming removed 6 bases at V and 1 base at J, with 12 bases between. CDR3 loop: CASRFRGGNTEAFF. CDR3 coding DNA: TGTGCCAGCAGGTTCAGGGGCGGGAACACTGAAGCTTTCTTT.

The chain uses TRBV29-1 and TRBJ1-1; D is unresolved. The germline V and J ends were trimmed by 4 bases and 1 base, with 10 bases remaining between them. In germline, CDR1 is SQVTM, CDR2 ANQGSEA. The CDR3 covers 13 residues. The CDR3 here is CSVVPPSNTEAFF. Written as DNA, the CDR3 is TGCAGCGTTGTTCCCCCCTCGAACACTGAAGCTTTCTTT.

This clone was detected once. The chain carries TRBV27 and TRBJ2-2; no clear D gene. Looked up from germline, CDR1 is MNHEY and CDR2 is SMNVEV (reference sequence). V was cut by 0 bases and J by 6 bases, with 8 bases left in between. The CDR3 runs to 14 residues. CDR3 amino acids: CASSLSWAAGELFF. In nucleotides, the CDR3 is TGTGCCAGCAGTTTATCATGGGCCGCCGGGGAGCTGTTTTTT.

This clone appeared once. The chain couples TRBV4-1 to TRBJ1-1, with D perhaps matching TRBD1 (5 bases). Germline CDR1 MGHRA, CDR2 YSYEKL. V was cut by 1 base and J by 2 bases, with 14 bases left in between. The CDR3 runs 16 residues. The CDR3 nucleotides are TGCGCCAGCAGCCAAGGATCGGGCAGGGCCAACACTGAAGCTTTCTTT. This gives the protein CASSQGSGRANTEAFF.

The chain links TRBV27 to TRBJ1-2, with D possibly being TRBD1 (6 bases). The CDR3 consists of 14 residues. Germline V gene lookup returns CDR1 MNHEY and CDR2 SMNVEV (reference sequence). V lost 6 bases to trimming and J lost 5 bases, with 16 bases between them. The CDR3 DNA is TGTGCCAGCAGACCCAGGGGCACAAATTATGGCTACACCTTC. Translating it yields CASRPRGTNYGYTF.

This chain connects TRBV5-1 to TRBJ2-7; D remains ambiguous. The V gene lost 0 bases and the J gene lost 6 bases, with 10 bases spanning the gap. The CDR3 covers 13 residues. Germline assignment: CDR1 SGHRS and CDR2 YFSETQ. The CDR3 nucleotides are TGCGCCAGCAGCTTGGGCGACCGCGGCGAGCAGTACTTC. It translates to CASSLGDRGEQYF.

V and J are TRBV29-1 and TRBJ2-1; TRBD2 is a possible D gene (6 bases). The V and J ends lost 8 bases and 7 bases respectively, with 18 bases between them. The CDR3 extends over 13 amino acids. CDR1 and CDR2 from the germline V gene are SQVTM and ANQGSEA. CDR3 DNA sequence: TGCAGCCCGGAAGTTTGGGAGGCGAATGAGCAGTTCTTC. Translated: CSPEVWEANEQFF.

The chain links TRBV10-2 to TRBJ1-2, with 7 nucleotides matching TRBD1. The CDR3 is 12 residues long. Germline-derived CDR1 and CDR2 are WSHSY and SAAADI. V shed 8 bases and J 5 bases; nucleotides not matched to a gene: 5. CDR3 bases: TGCGCCAGCTATGGGACAGTATATGGCTACACCTTC. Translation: CASYGTVYGYTF.

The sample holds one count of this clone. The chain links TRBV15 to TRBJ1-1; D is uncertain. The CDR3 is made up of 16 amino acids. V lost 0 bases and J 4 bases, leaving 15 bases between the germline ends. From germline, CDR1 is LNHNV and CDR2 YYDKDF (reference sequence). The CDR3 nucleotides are TGTGCCACCAGCAGAGATGGGTTAAAGGAGGGCACTGAAGCTTTCTTT. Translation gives CATSRDGLKEGTEAFF.

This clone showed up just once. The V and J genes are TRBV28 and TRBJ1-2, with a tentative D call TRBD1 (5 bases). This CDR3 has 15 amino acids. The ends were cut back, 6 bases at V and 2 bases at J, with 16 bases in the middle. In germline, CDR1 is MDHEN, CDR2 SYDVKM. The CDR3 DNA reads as TGTGCCAGCAGCCCCCGGGGGGGGTTAAACTATGGCTACACCTTC. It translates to CASSPRGGLNYGYTF.